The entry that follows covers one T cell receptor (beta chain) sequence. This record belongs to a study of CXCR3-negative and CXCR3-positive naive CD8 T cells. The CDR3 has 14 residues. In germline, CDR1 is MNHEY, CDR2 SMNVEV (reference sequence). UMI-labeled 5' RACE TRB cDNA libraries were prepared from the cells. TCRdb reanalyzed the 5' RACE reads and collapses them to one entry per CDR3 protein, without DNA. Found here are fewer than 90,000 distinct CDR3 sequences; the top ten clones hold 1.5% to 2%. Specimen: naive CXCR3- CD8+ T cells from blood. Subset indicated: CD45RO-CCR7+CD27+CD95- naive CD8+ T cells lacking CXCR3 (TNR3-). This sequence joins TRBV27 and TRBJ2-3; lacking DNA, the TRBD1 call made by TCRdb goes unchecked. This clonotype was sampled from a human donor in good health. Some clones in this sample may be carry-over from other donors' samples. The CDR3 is CASSQGTAPDTQYF.